This TCR beta chain was identified in a study of T cell repertoires in cytomegalovirus infection. TCRdb passed the reads through MiXCR, listing each CDR3 protein once. Of about 180,000 distinct CDR3 sequences in the sample, 17% are singletons; the top ten hold 25%. Germline V gives CDR1 MNHEY, CDR2 SVGEGT. The germline V and J ends were trimmed by 8 bases and 3 bases, with 15 bases remaining between them. There are 14 residues in the CDR3. This sequence originates from a human donor in good health (CMV status not recorded). Some clones in this sample may be carry-over from other donors' samples. The chain recombines TRBV6-2 or TRBV6-3 with TRBJ2-3; a possible D gene is TRBD2 (6 bases). Source material: CD8+ T cells from PBMCs. CDR3 residues: CASESGLHTDTQYF. CDR3 DNA sequence: TGTGCCAGCGAATCGGGACTCCATACAGATACGCAGTATTTT.